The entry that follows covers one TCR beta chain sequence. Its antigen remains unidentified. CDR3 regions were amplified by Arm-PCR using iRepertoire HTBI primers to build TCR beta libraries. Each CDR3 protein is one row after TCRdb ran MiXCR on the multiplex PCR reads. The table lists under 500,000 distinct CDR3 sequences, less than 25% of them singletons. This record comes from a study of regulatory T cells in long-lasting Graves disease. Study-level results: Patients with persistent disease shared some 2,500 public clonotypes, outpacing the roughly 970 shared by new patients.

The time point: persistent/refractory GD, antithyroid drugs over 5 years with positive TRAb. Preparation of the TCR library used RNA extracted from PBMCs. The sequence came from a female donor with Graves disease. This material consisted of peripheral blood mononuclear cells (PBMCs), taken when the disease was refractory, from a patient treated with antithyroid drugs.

CDR3 sequence: CAISEMAGAIYEQYF. CDR3 in DNA: TGTGCCATCAGTGAGATGGCGGGAGCCATCTACGAGCAGTACTTC. The chain has TRBV10-3 and TRBJ2-7; TRBD2 aligns across 7 bases. Germline V gene sequence: CDR1 ENHRY, CDR2 SYGVKD. Trimming took 2 bases from V and 3 from J; bases not matched to a gene: 7. CDR3 length: 15 residues.